This T cell receptor beta chain was obtained from a study of blood T cell repertoires in COVID-19. Clinical history as reported by participants underpinned cohort assignment. Looked up from germline, CDR1 is MNHNS and CDR2 is SASEGT. V was clipped by 3 bases and J by 3 bases; unmatched bases: 3. This CDR3 has 14 amino acids. Using immunoSEQ multiplex PCR, the repertoire was profiled, and TCRdb retains in-frame clones only, with some absent. Of hundreds of thousands of clones listed, 85% to 90% are singletons. The J gene is TRBJ1-1, the V gene TRBV6-1, with 8 positions matching TRBD1. The sample consisted of PBMCs or T cells enriched from blood (not recorded which). This TCR derives from a man aged 40-50 years who had recovered from COVID-19. As DNA, the CDR3 is TGTGCCAGCAGTGACCAGGGGGCGGACACTGAAGCTTTCTTT. Its translation: CASSDQGADTEAFF.